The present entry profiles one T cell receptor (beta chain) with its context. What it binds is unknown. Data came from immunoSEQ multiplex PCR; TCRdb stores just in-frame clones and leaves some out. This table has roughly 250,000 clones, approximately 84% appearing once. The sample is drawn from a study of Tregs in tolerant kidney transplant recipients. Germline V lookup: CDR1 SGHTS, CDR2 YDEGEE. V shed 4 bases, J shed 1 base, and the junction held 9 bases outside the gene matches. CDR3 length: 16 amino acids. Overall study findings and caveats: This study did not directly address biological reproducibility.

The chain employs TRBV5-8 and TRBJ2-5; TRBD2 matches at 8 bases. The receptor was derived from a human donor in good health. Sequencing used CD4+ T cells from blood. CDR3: CASSPSGSRPQETQYF. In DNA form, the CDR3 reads TGTGCCAGCAGCCCGAGCGGGAGTCGCCCCCAAGAGACCCAGTACTTC.